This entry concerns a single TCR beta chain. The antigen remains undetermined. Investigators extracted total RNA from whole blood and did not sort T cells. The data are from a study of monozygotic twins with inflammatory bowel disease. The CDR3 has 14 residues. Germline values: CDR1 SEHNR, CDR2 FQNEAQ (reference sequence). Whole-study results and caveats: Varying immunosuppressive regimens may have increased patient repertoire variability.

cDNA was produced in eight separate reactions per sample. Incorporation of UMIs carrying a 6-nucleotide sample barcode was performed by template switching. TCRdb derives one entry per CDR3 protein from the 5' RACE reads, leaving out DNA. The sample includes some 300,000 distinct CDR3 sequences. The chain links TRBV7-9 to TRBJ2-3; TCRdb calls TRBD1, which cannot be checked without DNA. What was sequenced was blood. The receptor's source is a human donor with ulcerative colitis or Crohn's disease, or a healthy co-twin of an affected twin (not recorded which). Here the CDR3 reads CASSLGGAADTQYF.